A selection of T cell receptor beta chains follows, all from one sample in a study of cytomegalovirus exposure and HLA in healthy donors. Some clones are missing from TCRdb's copy, which holds only in-frame ones; the method was immunoSEQ multiplex PCR. The sample carries about 140,000 clones, about three quarters recorded once. The source material was PBMCs. The receptors derive from a man aged 40-49 years in good health and CMV-seronegative. Both conserved end residues are part of each CDR3. A D gene is named only where the DNA matches it firmly. Clone sizes are given selectively: once, few, many, or a class where the clone is expanded.

size	V	length	J	D	CDR3	DNA
NA	TRBV29-1	16	TRBJ2-1	TRBD2	CSVEDLPSGSYNEQFF	TGCAGCGTTGAAGATCTTCCTAGCGGCTCCTACAATGAGCAGTTCTTC
once	TRBV28	14	TRBJ1-1	NA	CASSSQGGYTEAFF	TGTGCCAGCAGTTCACAGGGTGGGTACACTGAAGCTTTCTTT
NA	TRBV2	13	TRBJ1-6	NA	CASHGTPNSPLHF	TGTGCCAGCCACGGGACACCGAATTCACCCCTCCACTTT
NA	TRBV28	13	TRBJ2-7	NA	CASLDRSSYEQYF	TGTGCCAGCCTAGACAGGAGCTCCTACGAGCAGTACTTC
NA	TRBV2	13	TRBJ1-6	NA	CASYRDYNSPLHF	TGTGCCAGCTACAGGGACTATAATTCACCCCTCCACTTT
NA	TRBV4-3	17	TRBJ2-5	NA	CASSQAYLAGHQETQYF	TGCGCCAGCAGCCAGGCGTACTTGGCGGGCCACCAAGAGACCCAGTACTTC
once	TRBV19	12	TRBJ2-7	NA	CASSGQSYEQYF	TGTGCCAGTAGCGGACAGTCCTACGAGCAGTACTTC
NA	TRBV7-2	16	TRBJ2-2	TRBD2	CASSFLAGANTGELFF	TGTGCCAGCAGCTTCCTAGCGGGGGCGAACACCGGGGAGCTGTTTTTT
NA	TRBV29-1	13	TRBJ2-7	TRBD1	CSVEVTGAYEQYF	TGCAGCGTTGAAGTGACAGGGGCCTACGAGCAGTACTTC
NA	TRBV9	15	TRBJ2-3	TRBD2	CASSVGAGGTDTQYF	TGTGCCAGCAGCGTAGGGGCGGGAGGCACAGATACGCAGTATTTT
NA	TRBV7-2	13	TRBJ1-1	NA	CASSLWGDTEAFF	TGTGCCAGCAGCTTATGGGGAGACACTGAAGCTTTCTTT